The 12 T cell receptor beta chains reported below all come from one sample, sequenced in a study of cytomegalovirus exposure and HLA in healthy donors. The study ran its PCR with 60 Vbeta and 13 Jbeta primers. Some clones are missing from TCRdb's copy, which holds only in-frame ones; the method was immunoSEQ multiplex PCR. The sample yields about 150,000 clones, more than 75% seen once. What was sequenced was PBMCs. Source of these receptors: a woman aged 40 to 50 in good health and CMV-seropositive.

This rearrangement joins TRBV9 to TRBJ2-7, with a weak D call TRBD1 (5 bases). The germline V and J ends were trimmed by 1 base and 4 bases, with 15 bases remaining between them. Germline V gene sequence: CDR1 SGDLS, CDR2 YYNGEE. The CDR3 runs 15 residues. CDR3 DNA: TGTGCCAGCAGCGTAAATGTGGGGCAAAAATACGAGCAGTACTTC. Protein product: CASSVNVGQKYEQYF.

This chain uses TRBV14 with TRBJ2-7; possible D gene TRBD1, 5 bases. V dropped 2 bases and J dropped 4 bases, with 18 bases sitting between them. The CDR3 consists of 16 residues. Germline assignment: CDR1 SGHDN and CDR2 FVKESK. CDR3 loop: CASSQRGAVFPYEQYF. The DNA of the CDR3 is TGTGCCAGCAGCCAAAGGGGCGCGGTCTTTCCGTACGAGCAGTACTTC.

A few counts support this clone. The chain links TRBV7-3 to TRBJ1-1; possibly TRBD1 for D (5 bases). This CDR3 has 14 residues. V was trimmed by 5 bases and J by 6 bases, leaving 16 bases between them. Germline V CDR1 and CDR2: SGHTA, FQGTGA. CDR3 coding DNA: TGTGCCAGCAGCCCGACAGAGAAGATCGCTGAAGCTTTCTTT. Its protein is CASSPTEKIAEAFF. The full variable domain, with the rest looked up from reference TRBV7-3 and TRBJ1-1, is GAGVSQTPSNKVTEKGKYVELRCDPISGHTALYWYRQSLGQGPEFLIYFQGTGAADDSGLPNDRFFAVRPEGSVSTLKIQRTERGDSAVYLCASSPTEKIAEAFFGQGTRLTVV.

The V gene is TRBV29-1, the J gene TRBJ2-7; no clear D gene. Germline lookup yields CDR1 SQVTM and CDR2 ANQGSEA. This CDR3 region has 13 residues. Trimming removed 4 bases from V and 6 bases from J, with 16 bases in between. Here the CDR3 DNA reads TGCAGCGTTGCCTCATCCCCGGTTTCCGAGCAGTACTTC. Encoded protein: CSVASSPVSEQYF.

V gene TRBV28 combines with J gene TRBJ2-7; 11 bases are shared with TRBD1. The CDR3 has 14 residues. Germline values: CDR1 MDHEN, CDR2 SYDVKM. The V gene end was trimmed by 4 bases and the J gene end by 6 bases; junction bases not matched to a gene: 5. The CDR3 sequence is CASSYSGTGGEQYF. In nucleotides, the CDR3 is TGTGCCAGCAGTTATTCCGGGACAGGGGGCGAGCAGTACTTC.

The chain couples TRBV9 to TRBJ2-7, with 11 bases lining up with TRBD1. The CDR3 has 15 residues. Losses at the gene ends were 4 bases for V and 6 bases for J; bases not matched to a gene: 9. Germline values: CDR1 SGDLS, CDR2 YYNGEE. This CDR3 reads CASSFHGQGAGEQYF. CDR3 sequence (DNA): TGTGCCAGCAGCTTTCACGGACAGGGGGCGGGCGAGCAGTACTTC. Supplemented by reference TRBV9 and TRBJ2-7, the full variable domain reads DSGVTQTPKHLITATGQRVTLRCSPRSGDLSVYWYQQSLDQGLQFLIQYYNGEERAKGNILERFSAQQFPDLHSELNLSSLELGDSALYFCASSFHGQGAGEQYFGPGTRLTVT.

The chain combines TRBV5-8 with TRBJ1-5; TRBD1 matches 11 bases. CDR1 SGHTS and CDR2 YDEGEE come from the germline V gene. This CDR3 is built from 15 residues. Trimming removed 6 bases from V and 4 bases from J; junction bases left unmatched: 6. The CDR3 DNA sequence: TGTGCCAGCACCACGGACAGGGGGCTAAATCAGCCCCAGCATTTT. It yields the protein CASTTDRGLNQPQHF. Variable domain in full (rest from reference TRBV5-8 and TRBJ1-5): EAGVTQSPTHLIKTRGQQATLRCSPISGHTSVYWYQQALGLGLQFLLWYDEGEERNRGNFPPRFSGRQFPNYSSELNVNALELEDSALYLCASTTDRGLNQPQHFGDGTRLSIL.

The chain has TRBV7-9 and TRBJ2-2; 10 bases match TRBD2. The CDR3 covers 19 residues. Germline CDR1 SEHNR, CDR2 FQNEAQ (reference sequence). V was pared by 0 bases and J by 9 bases, with 16 bases of the junction left unmatched. The CDR3, as DNA: TGTGCCAGCAGCTTAGCTTCCGGGGCTAGCGGGAGATTAGTCCGGGAGCTGTTTTTT. The encoded protein is CASSLASGASGRLVRELFF.

This chain connects TRBV7-7 to TRBJ2-2; the D is unclear. This CDR3 has 13 amino acids. In germline, CDR1 is SSHAT, CDR2 FNYEAQ (reference sequence). Trimming stripped 4 bases from V and 7 bases from J, with 10 bases between. CDR3 sequence reads: CASSSQPGGELFF. In nucleotides, the CDR3 is TGTGCCAGCAGCTCCCAGCCGGGCGGGGAGCTGTTTTTT.

The chain uses TRBV6-8 and TRBJ2-5; 8 nucleotides agree with TRBD2. Looked up from germline, CDR1 is MNHGY and CDR2 is SAAAGT. The ends lost 10 bases at V and 5 bases at J; junction bases unmatched: 12. There are 14 residues in the CDR3. Here the CDR3 reads CATGGGGLWETQYF. Written as DNA, the CDR3 is TGTGCCACGGGGGGGGGAGGGCTTTGGGAGACCCAGTACTTC.

This clone appeared a few times. The V gene is TRBV27, the J gene TRBJ1-5; D call uncertain. Germline CDR1 reads MNHEY; CDR2 reads SMNVEV (reference sequence). This CDR3 spans 16 amino acids. With 6 bases removed from V and 3 bases from J, the gap between germline ends came to 18 bases. CDR3 residues: CASRAGGMSDNQPQHF. The CDR3 bases are TGTGCCAGCAGGGCGGGAGGGATGAGTGACAATCAGCCCCAGCATTTT.

The chain joins TRBV27 to TRBJ1-1; 7 nucleotides match TRBD1. The germline V gene encodes CDR1 MNHEY and CDR2 SMNVEV (reference sequence). This CDR3 has 14 residues. The V gene end was trimmed by 6 bases and the J gene end by 4 bases; junction bases not matched to a gene: 8. The CDR3 DNA reads as TGTGCCAGCAGATTGACAGGGTCTGGCACTGAAGCTTTCTTT. Translating gives CASRLTGSGTEAFF.